This record covers a single T cell receptor (beta chain). The antigen is not known. From germline, CDR1 is SNHLY and CDR2 FYNNEI. This CDR3 has 15 amino acids. V was clipped by 5 bases and J by 4 bases; unmatched bases: 10. The assay was immunoSEQ multiplex PCR, and TCRdb's table has in-frame clones only and misses some. This sample has some 100,000 clones, with around 90% found just once. These data are taken from a study of T cell responses to AZD1222 COVID-19 vaccine. The study's findings and limits: Variant regions that are unmutated are reportedly the target of nearly half of spike-specific TCRs.

The input for sequencing was peripheral blood, taken on day 0 of MenACWY control vaccination. The receptor was isolated from an adult in good health. The chain uses TRBV2 and TRBJ1-2; 7 bases are shared with TRBD1. Here the CDR3 reads CASSRGTGQTYGYTF. For the CDR3, the DNA is TGTGCCAGCAGTAGAGGGACGGGACAGACCTATGGCTACACCTTC.